The entry that follows covers one T cell receptor (beta chain) sequence. Authors' methods: Reference gene primer amplification in the assay estimated nucleated cell counts. Assay used: immunoSEQ multiplex PCR; TCRdb lists only in-frame clones, some missing. From that table come the V and J calls and clone size; the DNA was used to work out D and trimming. Among over 75,000 clones listed, over 80% were seen once. The data belong to a study of blood T cell repertoires in COVID-19. The TCR sequence derives from a woman of 80 years or more with active or convalescent COVID-19. Sequences were obtained from peripheral blood.

The CDR3 DNA is TGTGCCAGCAGTGCGCGGCCTGTTCCCCAAATTTCACCCCTCCACTTT. Protein: CASSARPVPQISPLHF. This chain connects TRBV6-1 to TRBJ1-6; the D is unclear. V shed 4 bases and J shed 9 bases, with 19 bases lying between them. The germline V gene encodes CDR1 MNHNS and CDR2 SASEGT. The CDR3 extends over 16 amino acids.